A selection of T cell receptor beta chains follows, all from one sample in a study of cytomegalovirus exposure and HLA in healthy donors. Sequenced by immunoSEQ multiplex PCR; TCRdb stores in-frame clones only, minus some. The sample holds some 130,000 clones, about 78% seen once. Material for sequencing was PBMCs. The receptors originated from a female donor in good health and CMV-seronegative. Each CDR3 is given with its conserved first and last residue. A D gene is named only where the DNA matches it firmly. Clone size is given for some rows only: seen once, a few or many times, or a class if the clone is expanded.

D,size,length,V,J,DNA,CDR3
.,.,14,TRBV6-6,TRBJ2-2,TGTGCCAGCAGTTACTCGACAGACACCGGGGAGCTGTTTTTT,CASSYSTDTGELFF
.,.,14,TRBV5-4,TRBJ1-1,TGTGCCAGCAGCTTAGTGGGGGCAGTCACTGAAGCTTTCTTT,CASSLVGAVTEAFF
TRBD2,.,16,TRBV5-5,TRBJ2-7,TGTGCCAGCAGCTCGGCCGGGGGAGGGAGTTCCTACGAGCAGTACTTC,CASSSAGGGSSYEQYF
TRBD1,medium-sized,13,TRBV15,TRBJ1-2,TGTGCCACCAGCACCACAGGGGAGCATGGCTACACCTTC,CATSTTGEHGYTF
TRBD1,.,16,TRBV30,TRBJ2-3,TGTGCCTGGAGTGTACAGGGGATGGAGGCGTCGGATACGCAGTATTTT,CAWSVQGMEASDTQYF
.,once,12,TRBV28,TRBJ2-1,TGTGCCAGCAGTTTATATAGAAATGAGCAGTTCTTC,CASSLYRNEQFF
.,.,15,TRBV28,TRBJ1-3,TGTGCCAGCACCCTGGGTGGAGGTACTGGAAACACCATATATTTT,CASTLGGGTGNTIYF
.,once,14,TRBV4-2,TRBJ2-7,TGTGCCAGCAGCACGCACCCATTCGCGGGGGAGCAGTACTTC,CASSTHPFAGEQYF
TRBD1,few,12,TRBV29-1,TRBJ2-5,TGCAGCGTTGAATCCATCACAGGGGAGCAGTACTTC,CSVESITGEQYF
.,.,13,TRBV4-3,TRBJ1-2,TGCGCCAGCAGCCAACCGGGAGGCTATGGCTACACCTTC,CASSQPGGYGYTF
TRBD1,.,14,TRBV19,TRBJ1-2,TGTGCCAGTAGTATGGCGACAGGGGACTATGGCTACACCTTC,CASSMATGDYGYTF
.,.,15,TRBV30,TRBJ1-4,TGTGCCTGGAGTGTACGGGGGGGCGCGGATGAAAAACTGTTTTTT,CAWSVRGGADEKLFF
.,.,13,TRBV30,TRBJ2-1,TGTGCCTGGAGGTTAGCAGAGTACAATGAGCAGTTCTTC,CAWRLAEYNEQFF
TRBD1,.,17,TRBV4-2,TRBJ2-7,TGTGCCAGCAGCCAAGGAACGGTAGGTCAGGGGGTGGACGAGCAGTACTTC,CASSQGTVGQGVDEQYF
TRBD1,.,17,TRBV7-3,TRBJ2-2,TGTGCCAGCAGCCGGGACAGGGGGCGCGGAAGCACCGGGGAGCTGTTTTTT,CASSRDRGRGSTGELFF
.,.,15,TRBV6-8,TRBJ1-1,TGTGCCAGCAGCGACCTGGTAGGGGCGGGAACTGAAGCTTTCTTT,CASSDLVGAGTEAFF
.,few,13,TRBV29-1,TRBJ2-3,TGCAGCGCATTCCCGACTGGCACAGATACGCAGTATTTT,CSAFPTGTDTQYF
.,.,15,TRBV28,TRBJ2-7,TGTGCCAGCAGTTTATACCCGGACAGATCCTACGAGCAGTACTTC,CASSLYPDRSYEQYF
.,once,14,TRBV19,TRBJ1-1,TGTGCCAGTAGTATTGACAGGCCGAACACTGAAGCTTTCTTT,CASSIDRPNTEAFF
TRBD1,.,15,TRBV9,TRBJ2-3,TGTGCCAGCAGCCAGGGACAGGGGTGGGCAGATACGCAGTATTTT,CASSQGQGWADTQYF
TRBD2,few,15,TRBV18,TRBJ2-4,TGTGCCAGCTCATCGTCTAGCGGAGCCAAAAACATTCAGTACTTC,CASSSSSGAKNIQYF
.,.,14,TRBV21-1,TRBJ2-7,TGTGCCAGCGGATTAGCGGGAGCGCCTTCCGGGCAGTACTTC,CASGLAGAPSGQYF
TRBD1,many,16,TRBV7-2,TRBJ2-2,TGTGCCAGCAGCTTCCAGACAGGGGGCCACACCGGGGAGCTGTTTTTT,CASSFQTGGHTGELFF
TRBD2,.,15,TRBV6-5,TRBJ2-1,TGTGCCAGCAGTTACCACGCTAGCGGGAGCGATGAGCAGTTCTTC,CASSYHASGSDEQFF
TRBD1,.,15,TRBV19,TRBJ1-2,TGTGCCAGTAGTCGGTGGGACAGGGGACAAGATGGCTACACCTTC,CASSRWDRGQDGYTF
TRBD1,.,14,TRBV27,TRBJ2-7,TGTGCCAGCAGCCGACAGGGATTCTCCTACGAGCAGTACTTC,CASSRQGFSYEQYF
.,.,12,TRBV30,TRBJ2-3,TGTGCCTGGAGGGACAACACAGATACGCAGTATTTT,CAWRDNTDTQYF
.,.,15,TRBV9,TRBJ1-3,TGTGCCAGCAGCGGGGGAGGTTACGGTGGAAACACCATATATTTT,CASSGGGYGGNTIYF
TRBD2,once,16,TRBV6-6,TRBJ2-1,TGTGCTAGCAGTGGCCAACCGGGACTAGCGGGGCGAAACCGGTTCTTC,CASSGQPGLAGRNRFF
TRBD2,.,15,TRBV6-4,TRBJ2-3,TGTGCCAGCAGTGACTCTGCTAGCGGGCCAGATACGCAGTATTTT,CASSDSASGPDTQYF
.,.,13,TRBV27,TRBJ1-2,TGTGCCAGCAGTTTACAGGGGAGTGAAGGCTACACCTTC,CASSLQGSEGYTF
TRBD1,.,18,TRBV19,TRBJ1-2,TGTGCCAGTAGTCACACAGGGGCCGTTAAGAGCGGCTACTATGGCTACACCTTC,CASSHTGAVKSGYYGYTF
TRBD1,.,14,TRBV27,TRBJ1-5,TGTGCCAGCAGTGTGACAGGGGGAAATCAGCCCCAGCATTTT,CASSVTGGNQPQHF
.,.,16,TRBV6-5,TRBJ2-2,TGTGCCAGCAGTTACTCCAACTCGGGGGAGGCCGGGGAGCTGTTTTTT,CASSYSNSGEAGELFF
.,.,12,TRBV28,TRBJ1-5,TGTGCCAGCAGTTTGACAGATCAGCCCCAGCATTTT,CASSLTDQPQHF
TRBD1,.,15,TRBV4-1,TRBJ2-7,TGCGCCAGCAGCCTCCAGAGGACAGGGTCCTACGAGCAGTACTTC,CASSLQRTGSYEQYF